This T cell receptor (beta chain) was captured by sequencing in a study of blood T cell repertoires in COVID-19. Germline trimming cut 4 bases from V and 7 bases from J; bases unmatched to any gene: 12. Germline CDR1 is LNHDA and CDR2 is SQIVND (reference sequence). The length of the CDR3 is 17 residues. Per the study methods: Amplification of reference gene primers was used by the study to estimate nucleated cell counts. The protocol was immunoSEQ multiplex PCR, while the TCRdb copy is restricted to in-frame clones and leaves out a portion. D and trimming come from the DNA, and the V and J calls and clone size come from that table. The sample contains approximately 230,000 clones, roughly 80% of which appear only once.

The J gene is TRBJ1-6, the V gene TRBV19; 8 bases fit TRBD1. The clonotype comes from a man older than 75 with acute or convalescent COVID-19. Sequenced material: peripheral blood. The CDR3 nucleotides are TGTGCCAGTAGTAAGGCCCACGGAGGACAGGGAAATTCACCCCTCCACTTT. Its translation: CASSKAHGGQGNSPLHF.